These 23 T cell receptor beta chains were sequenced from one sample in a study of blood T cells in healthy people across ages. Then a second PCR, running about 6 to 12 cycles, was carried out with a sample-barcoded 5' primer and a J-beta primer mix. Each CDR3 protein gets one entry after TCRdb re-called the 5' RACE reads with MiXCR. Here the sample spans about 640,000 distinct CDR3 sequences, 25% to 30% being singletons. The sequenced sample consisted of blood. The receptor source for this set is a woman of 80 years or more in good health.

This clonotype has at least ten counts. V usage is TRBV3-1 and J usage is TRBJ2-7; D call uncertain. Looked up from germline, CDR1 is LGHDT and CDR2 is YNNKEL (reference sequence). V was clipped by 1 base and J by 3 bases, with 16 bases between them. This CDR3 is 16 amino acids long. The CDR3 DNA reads TGTGCCAGCAGCCAAGTCCTGACCTCCCCCCTCTACGAGCAGTACTTC. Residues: CASSQVLTSPLYEQYF.

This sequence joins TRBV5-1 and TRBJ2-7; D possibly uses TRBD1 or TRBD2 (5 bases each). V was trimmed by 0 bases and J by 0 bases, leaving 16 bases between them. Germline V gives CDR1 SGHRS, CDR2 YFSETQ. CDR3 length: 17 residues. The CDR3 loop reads CASSLERGSSFSYEQYF. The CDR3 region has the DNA TGCGCCAGCAGCTTGGAACGGGGCAGTTCATTCTCCTACGAGCAGTACTTC.

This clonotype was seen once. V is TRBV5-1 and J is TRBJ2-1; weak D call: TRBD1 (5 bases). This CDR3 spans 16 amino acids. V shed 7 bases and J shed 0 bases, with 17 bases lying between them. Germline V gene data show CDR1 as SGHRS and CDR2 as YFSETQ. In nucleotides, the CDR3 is TGCGCCAGCGGCTCCCAGGGATCCCTCTCCTACAATGAGCAGTTCTTC. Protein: CASGSQGSLSYNEQFF.

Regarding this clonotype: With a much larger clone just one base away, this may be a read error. For the CDR3, the DNA is TGTGCCAGCAGTTACCTTCTCAGGGGTTCAGGTGAGCAGTACTTC. It codes for CASSYLLRGSGEQYF. V and J are TRBV6-2 or TRBV6-3 and TRBJ2-4, with a weak D call TRBD1 (6 bases). CDR3 size: 15 residues. From germline, CDR1 is MNHEY and CDR2 SVGEGT. With 2 bases removed from V and 13 bases from J, the gap between germline ends came to 21 bases.

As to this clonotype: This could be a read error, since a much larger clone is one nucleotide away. The CDR3, as DNA: TGCAGTGCTAGACGGGACAGGGGACAATTCACTGAAACTTTCTTT. Protein sequence: CSARRDRGQFTETFF. The chain couples TRBV20-1 to TRBJ1-1; TRBD1 agrees at 10 bases. Germline CDR1 reads DFQATT; CDR2 reads SNEGSKA (reference sequence). The CDR3 has 15 residues.

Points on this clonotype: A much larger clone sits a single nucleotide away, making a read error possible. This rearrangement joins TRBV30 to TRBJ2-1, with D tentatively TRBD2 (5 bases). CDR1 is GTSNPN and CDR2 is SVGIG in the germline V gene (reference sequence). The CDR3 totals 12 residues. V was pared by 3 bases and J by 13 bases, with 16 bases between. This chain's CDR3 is CAWSSSGETQFF. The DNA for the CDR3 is TGTGCCTGGAGCTCGAGTGGGGAGACCCAGTTCTTC.

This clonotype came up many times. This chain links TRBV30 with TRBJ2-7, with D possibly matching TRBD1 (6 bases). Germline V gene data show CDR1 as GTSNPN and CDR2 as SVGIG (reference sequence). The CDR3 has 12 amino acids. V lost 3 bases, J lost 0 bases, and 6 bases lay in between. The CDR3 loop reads CAWRDSSYEQYF. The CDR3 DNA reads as TGTGCCTGGAGGGACAGCTCCTACGAGCAGTACTTC.

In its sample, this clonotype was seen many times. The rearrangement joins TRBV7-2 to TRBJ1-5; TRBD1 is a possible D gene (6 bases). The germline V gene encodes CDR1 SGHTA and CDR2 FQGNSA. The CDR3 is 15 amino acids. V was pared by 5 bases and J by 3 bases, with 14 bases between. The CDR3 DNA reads TGTGCCAGCAGCGCCCTACAGGGAAACAATCAGCCCCAGCATTTT. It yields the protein CASSALQGNNQPQHF. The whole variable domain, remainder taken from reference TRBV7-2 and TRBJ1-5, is GAGVSQSPSNKVTEKGKDVELRCDPISGHTALYWYRQSLGQGLEFLIYFQGNSAPDKSGLPSDRFSAERTGGSVSTLTIQRTQQEDSAVYLCASSALQGNNQPQHFGDGTRLSIL.

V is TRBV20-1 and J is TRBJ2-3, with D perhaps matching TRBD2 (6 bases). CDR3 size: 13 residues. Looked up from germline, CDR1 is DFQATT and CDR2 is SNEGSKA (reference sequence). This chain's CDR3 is CSPPAGNEDTQYF. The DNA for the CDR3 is TGCAGCCCACCCGCGGGGAATGAGGATACGCAGTATTTT.

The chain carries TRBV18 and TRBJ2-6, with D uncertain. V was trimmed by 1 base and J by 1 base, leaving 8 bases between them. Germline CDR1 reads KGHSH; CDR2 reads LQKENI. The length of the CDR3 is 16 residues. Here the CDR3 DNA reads TGTGCCAGCTCACCACTGTCTGGTTCTGGGGCCAACGTCCTGACTTTC. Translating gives CASSPLSGSGANVLTF. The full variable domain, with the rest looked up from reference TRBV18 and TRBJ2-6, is NAGVMQNPRHLVRRRGQEARLRCSPMKGHSHVYWYRQLPEEGLKFMVYLQKENIIDESGMPKERFSAEFPKEGPSILRIQQVVRGDSAAYFCASSPLSGSGANVLTFGAGSRLTVL.

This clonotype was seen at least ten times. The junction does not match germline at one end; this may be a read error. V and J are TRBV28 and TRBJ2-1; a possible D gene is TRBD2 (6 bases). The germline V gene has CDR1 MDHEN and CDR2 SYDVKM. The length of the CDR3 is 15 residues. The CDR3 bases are TGTGCCAGCAGTTTGTCCCGGGACTCCAACAATGAGCAGTTCTTC. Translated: CASSLSRDSNNEQFF.

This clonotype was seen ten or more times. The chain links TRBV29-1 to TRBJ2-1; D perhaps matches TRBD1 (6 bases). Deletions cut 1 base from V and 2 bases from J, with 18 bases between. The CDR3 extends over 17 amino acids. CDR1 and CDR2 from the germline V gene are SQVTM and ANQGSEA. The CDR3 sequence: CSVEGRGLRSPYNEQFF. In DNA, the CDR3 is TGCAGCGTTGAAGGTAGGGGGTTGCGGTCGCCCTACAATGAGCAGTTCTTC.

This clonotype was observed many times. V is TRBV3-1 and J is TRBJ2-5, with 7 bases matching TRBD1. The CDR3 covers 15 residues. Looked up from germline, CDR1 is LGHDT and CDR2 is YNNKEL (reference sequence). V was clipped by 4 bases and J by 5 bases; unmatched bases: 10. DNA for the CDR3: TGTGCCAGCAGCCTACAACAGGGGCCTGCGGAGACCCAGTACTTC. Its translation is CASSLQQGPAETQYF.

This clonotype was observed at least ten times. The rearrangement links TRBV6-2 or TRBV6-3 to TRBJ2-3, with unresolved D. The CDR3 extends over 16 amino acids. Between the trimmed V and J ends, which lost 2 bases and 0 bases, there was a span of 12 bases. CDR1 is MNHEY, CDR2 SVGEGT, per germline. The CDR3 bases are TGTGCCAGCAGTTACGCGTTGGCCTCTAGCACAGATACGCAGTATTTT. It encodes CASSYALASSTDTQYF.

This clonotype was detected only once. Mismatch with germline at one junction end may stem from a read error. CDR3 region: CASSFRGNYGHTF. CDR3 DNA: TGTGCCAGCAGCTTTAGGGGGAACTATGGCCACACCTTC. This chain connects TRBV7-2 to TRBJ1-2, with D possibly being TRBD1 (6 bases). Per germline, CDR1 SGHTA and CDR2 FQGNSA. The CDR3 loop spans 13 amino acids.

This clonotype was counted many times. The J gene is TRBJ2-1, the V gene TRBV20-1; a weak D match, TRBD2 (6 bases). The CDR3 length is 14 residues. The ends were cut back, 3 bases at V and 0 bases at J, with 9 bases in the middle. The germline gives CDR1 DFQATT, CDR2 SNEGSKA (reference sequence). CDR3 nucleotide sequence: TGCAGTGCTAGCGCGGGGAGCTCCTACAATGAGCAGTTCTTC. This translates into CSASAGSSYNEQFF.

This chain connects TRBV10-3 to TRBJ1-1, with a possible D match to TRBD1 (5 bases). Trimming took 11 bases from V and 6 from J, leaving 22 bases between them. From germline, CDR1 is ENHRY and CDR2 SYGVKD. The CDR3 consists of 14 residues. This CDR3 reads CAAHRDAEVAEAFF. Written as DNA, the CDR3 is TGTGCCGCACACCGGGACGCAGAGGTAGCTGAAGCTTTCTTT.

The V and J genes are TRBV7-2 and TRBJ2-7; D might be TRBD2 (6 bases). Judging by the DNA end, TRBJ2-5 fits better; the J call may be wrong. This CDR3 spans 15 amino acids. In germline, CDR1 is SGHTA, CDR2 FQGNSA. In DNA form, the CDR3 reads TGTGCCAGCAGCTTACCGGGACTCCTCGTCGAGACCCAGTACTTC. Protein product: CASSLPGLLVETQYF.

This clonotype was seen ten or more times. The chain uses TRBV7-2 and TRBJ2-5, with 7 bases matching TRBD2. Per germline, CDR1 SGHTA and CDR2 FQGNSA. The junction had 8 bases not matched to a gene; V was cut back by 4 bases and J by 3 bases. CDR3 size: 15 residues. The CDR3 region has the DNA TGTGCCAGCAGCTCCTTCGGCGGGGGAGAAGAGACCCAGTACTTC. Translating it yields CASSSFGGGEETQYF.

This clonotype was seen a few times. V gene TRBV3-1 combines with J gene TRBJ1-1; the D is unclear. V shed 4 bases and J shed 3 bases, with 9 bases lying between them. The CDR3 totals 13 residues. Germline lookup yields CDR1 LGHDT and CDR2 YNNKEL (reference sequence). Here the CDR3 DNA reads TGTGCCAGCAGCCTCCTTCGGCACACTGAAGCTTTCTTT. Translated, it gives CASSLLRHTEAFF.

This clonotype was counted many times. Written as DNA, the CDR3 is TGCAGTGCTAGTTCAGCCTATGGCTACACCTTC. This encodes CSASSAYGYTF. The chain joins TRBV20-1 to TRBJ1-2, with D hard to call. Deletions cut 3 bases from V and 4 bases from J, with 6 bases between. The CDR3 loop spans 11 amino acids. From germline, CDR1 is DFQATT and CDR2 SNEGSKA (reference sequence).

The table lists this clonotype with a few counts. The DNA of the CDR3 is TGCAGTGCTAGAGCGGGACAGGGTATTTCACCCCTCCACTTT. Its translation is CSARAGQGISPLHF. This chain links TRBV20-1 with TRBJ1-6, with TRBD1 matching over 9 bases. This CDR3 is built from 14 residues. Germline CDR1 and CDR2: DFQATT and SNEGSKA (reference sequence). Germline trimming cut 1 base from V and 9 bases from J; bases unmatched to any gene: 4.

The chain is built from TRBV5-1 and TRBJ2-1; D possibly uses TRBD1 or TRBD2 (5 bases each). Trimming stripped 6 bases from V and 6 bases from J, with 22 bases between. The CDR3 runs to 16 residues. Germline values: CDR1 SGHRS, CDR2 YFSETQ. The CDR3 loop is CASTPGWDLRGNEQFF. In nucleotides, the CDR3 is TGCGCCAGCACCCCTGGATGGGACCTACGAGGCAATGAGCAGTTCTTC.